These 4 T cell receptor beta chains came from one sample sequenced in a study of shared clonotypes between healthy human individuals (dated by TCRdb to 2020 to 2022). For the CD8 naive samples, CD45RO-negative cells were positively selected for CCR7, yielding a CD45RA+CCR7+ population from which TemRA cells were excluded. The library was prepared using the immunoSEQ multiplex PCR assay. Imported from immuneACCESS, the table was reduced by TCRdb to in-frame sequences with V and J called. These copies leave out some clones; in studies compared against another copy, an unresolved V gene accounts for under half, and the cause of the remainder is not known. The sample records hundreds of thousands of clones, roughly 95% of which are singletons. The ten most abundant clones make up approximately 0.1% of the sample. Sequenced: naive CD8+ T cells sorted from blood. The sample's cell subset or site label, decoded: CD45RA+CCR7+. These receptors all stem from a young woman in good health.

The genes are TRBV5-6 and TRBJ2-3; 9 bases agree with TRBD1. Germline lookup yields CDR1 SGHDT and CDR2 YYEEEE. The CDR3 loop spans 15 amino acids. V lost 5 bases to trimming and J lost 6 bases; unmatched junction nucleotides: 10. The CDR3 nucleotides read TGTGCCAGCAGAATACAGGGGGCGCGCGGGGATACGCAGTATTTT. Translating it yields CASRIQGARGDTQYF.

CDR3 loop: CASSEVGGGPEAFF. CDR3 DNA sequence: TGTGCCAGCAGTGAAGTAGGAGGGGGCCCTGAAGCTTTCTTT. The chain recombines TRBV6-1 with TRBJ1-1; 7 bases agree with TRBD1. V shed 1 base, J shed 6 bases, and the junction held 5 bases outside the gene matches. Germline lookup yields CDR1 MNHNS and CDR2 SASEGT. The CDR3 length is 14 residues.

V is TRBV19 and J is TRBJ1-1; 9 positions agree with TRBD1. Germline-derived CDR1 and CDR2 are LNHDA and SQIVND (reference sequence). V trimming: 5 bases; J trimming: 0 bases; junction bases outside the gene matches: 4. The CDR3 runs 15 residues. The CDR3 DNA is TGTGCCAGTAGTTTCCGGACAGGGGTGAACACTGAAGCTTTCTTT. Translation: CASSFRTGVNTEAFF. Based on the CDR3 plus reference TRBV19 and TRBJ1-1, the full variable domain is DGGITQSPKYLFRKEGQNVTLSCEQNLNHDAMYWYRQDPGQGLRLIYYSQIVNDFQKGDIAEGYSVSREKKESFPLTVTSAQKNPTAFYLCASSFRTGVNTEAFFGQGTRLTVV.

This sequence joins TRBV6-1 and TRBJ1-2; a weak D match, TRBD1 (6 bases). Germline V lookup: CDR1 MNHNS, CDR2 SASEGT. Trimming removed 2 bases at V and 4 bases at J, with 23 bases between. The length of the CDR3 is 18 residues. CDR3 protein: CASSESSGNLQGLYGYTF. Here the CDR3 DNA reads TGTGCCAGCAGTGAATCCTCGGGGAACCTACAGGGCCTCTATGGCTACACCTTC.